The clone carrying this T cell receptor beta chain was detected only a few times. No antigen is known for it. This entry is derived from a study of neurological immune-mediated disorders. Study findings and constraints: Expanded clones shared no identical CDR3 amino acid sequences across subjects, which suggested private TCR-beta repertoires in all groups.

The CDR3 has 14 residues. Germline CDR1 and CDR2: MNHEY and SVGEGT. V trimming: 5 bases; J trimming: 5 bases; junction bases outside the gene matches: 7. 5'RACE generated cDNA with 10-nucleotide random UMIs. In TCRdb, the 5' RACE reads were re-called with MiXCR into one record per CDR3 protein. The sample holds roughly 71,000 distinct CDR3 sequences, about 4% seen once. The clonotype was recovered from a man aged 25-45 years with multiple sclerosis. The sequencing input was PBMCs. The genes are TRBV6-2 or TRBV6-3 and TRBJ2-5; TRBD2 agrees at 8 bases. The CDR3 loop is CASSIGLAWETQYF. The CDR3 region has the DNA TGTGCCAGCAGTATCGGACTAGCCTGGGAGACCCAGTACTTC.